Following are 17 T cell receptor beta chains from one sample sequenced in a study of T cells in Graves' hyperthyroidism and ophthalmopathy. RNA transcripts provided the source from which TCR beta CDR3 regions were amplified. A first-round RT-PCR of the TCR CDR3 used the HTBI primer set. TCRdb analysed the multiplex PCR reads with MiXCR anew, one entry per CDR3 protein. The sample has 500,000 to 600,000 distinct CDR3 sequences, about 20% seen once. The sequenced material came from blood. Receptors were obtained from a man aged 40-49 years with Graves' ophthalmopathy.

The V gene is TRBV5-1, the J gene TRBJ1-2; D possibly corresponds to TRBD1 (5 bases). Germline CDR1 and CDR2: SGHRS and YFSETQ. The length of the CDR3 is 14 residues. Trimming shortened V by 0 bases and J by 8 bases, and 14 bases separated the two germline ends. The CDR3 spells CASSLEIGAGGYTF. The CDR3 DNA follows: TGCGCCAGCAGCTTGGAAATAGGGGCCGGGGGCTACACCTTC.

The table lists this clonotype with many counts. The chain links TRBV5-1 to TRBJ2-1; 7 bases align to TRBD2. V lost 0 bases to trimming and J lost 4 bases; unmatched junction nucleotides: 4. Per the germline V gene, CDR1 is SGHRS and CDR2 is YFSETQ. The CDR3 extends over 15 amino acids. Written as DNA, the CDR3 is TGCGCCAGCAGCTTGGGGGGGGGGGAGTACAATGAGCAGTTCTTC. Protein: CASSLGGGEYNEQFF.

The V and J genes are TRBV6-1 and TRBJ1-1; D may be TRBD1 (6 bases). This CDR3 region has 14 residues. V was shortened by 4 bases and J by 4 bases, with 13 bases between the two germline ends. CDR1 MNHNS and CDR2 SASEGT come from the germline V gene. CDR3 amino acids: CASSGGASPTEAFF. The CDR3 coding sequence is TGTGCCAGCAGTGGGGGGGCCTCGCCCACTGAAGCTTTCTTT.

Of note for this clonotype: A junction end diverges from the germline sequence, so it may reflect a read error. The chain links TRBV5-1 to TRBJ2-3; 13 bases are a match to TRBD2. CDR1 and CDR2 (germline): SGHRS, YFSETQ. This CDR3 is 16 amino acids long. CDR3 in DNA: TGCGCCAACAGCCCCCGGACTAGCGGGAGTGCAGATACGCAGTATTTT. Residues: CANSPRTSGSADTQYF.

This clonotype was seen only a few times. Because the CDR3 is missing its conserved closing phenylalanine or tryptophan, this is likely a read error. The chain combines TRBV28 with TRBJ1-5, with 7 bases fitting TRBD1. The V segment lost 6 bases and the J segment 5 bases; nucleotides outside the gene matches: 7. This CDR3 has 14 residues. Germline CDR1 is MDHEN and CDR2 is SYDVKM. CDR3 region: CASSLGQEHQPQHL. For the CDR3, the DNA is TGTGCCAGCAGCCTAGGACAGGAACATCAGCCCCAGCATCTT.

The chain combines TRBV20-1 with TRBJ2-2, with unresolved D. The CDR3 extends over 17 amino acids. Germline-derived CDR1 and CDR2 are DFQATT and SNEGSKA (reference sequence). V lost 3 bases and J lost 0, with 17 bases in between. The CDR3 DNA sequence: TGCAGTGCTAGTGTGATACCGCTAACCCCGAACACCGGGGAGCTGTTTTTT. It codes for CSASVIPLTPNTGELFF.

This clonotype was counted many times. The chain joins TRBV12-3 or TRBV12-4 to TRBJ1-4, with 8 bases identical to TRBD1. V dropped 6 bases and J dropped 10; count of bases not matched to a gene: 10. CDR3 size: 14 residues. CDR3 DNA sequence: TGTGCCAGCAGCCTGACAGGGGCCGTAGGAAAACTGTTTTTT. Translating it yields CASSLTGAVGKLFF.

Here the CDR3 reads CASSENSYEQYF. The CDR3 DNA reads as TGTGCCAGCAGCGAAAACTCCTACGAGCAGTACTTC. This sequence joins TRBV9 and TRBJ2-7; D call uncertain. The germline V and J ends were trimmed by 3 bases and 0 bases, with 4 bases remaining between them. CDR1 SGDLS and CDR2 YYNGEE come from the germline V gene. The CDR3 has 12 amino acids.

This clonotype was counted at least ten times. V is TRBV20-1 and J is TRBJ2-1, with a weak D call TRBD2 (5 bases). V lost 3 bases, J lost 0 bases, and 9 bases lay in between. The V gene's germline CDR1 is DFQATT and CDR2 SNEGSKA (reference sequence). The CDR3 is 14 amino acids. CDR3 protein: CSASGVSSYNEQFF. Written as DNA, the CDR3 is TGCAGTGCTAGCGGGGTTAGCTCCTACAATGAGCAGTTCTTC.

The chain employs TRBV7-9 and TRBJ2-5, with 7 nucleotides matching TRBD1. V shed 3 bases and J 4 bases; nucleotides not matched to a gene: 5. CDR1 and CDR2 (germline): SEHNR, FQNEAQ (reference sequence). This CDR3 has 14 residues. The CDR3 coding sequence is TGTGCCAGCAGCTTTTCGACAGGGAGAGAGACCCAGTACTTC. This sequence encodes CASSFSTGRETQYF. The full variable domain, in which reference TRBV7-9 and TRBJ2-5 provide the parts outside the CDR3, is DTGVSQNPRHKITKRGQNVTFRCDPISEHNRLYWYRQTLGQGPEFLTYFQNEAQLEKSRLLSDRFSAERPKGSFSTLEIQRTEQGDSAMYLCASSFSTGRETQYFGPGTRLLVL.

V and J are TRBV11-2 and TRBJ2-1; 10 bases align to TRBD2. Trimming took 6 bases from V and 5 from J; bases not matched to a gene: 7. The CDR3 totals 15 residues. Looked up from germline, CDR1 is SGHAT and CDR2 is FQNNGV. The DNA for the CDR3 is TGTGCCAGCAGACAAGGGACTAGCGTAAACAATGAGCAGTTCTTC. The encoded protein is CASRQGTSVNNEQFF.

The chain is built from TRBV20-1 and TRBJ2-1; 10 nucleotides agree with TRBD2. The germline V gene encodes CDR1 DFQATT and CDR2 SNEGSKA (reference sequence). V was pared by 4 bases and J by 4 bases, with 13 bases of the junction left unmatched. There are 17 residues in the CDR3. The CDR3 DNA reads as TGCAGTGCTAAGGACGTACGACTAGCGGGTTTTTACAATGAGCAGTTCTTC. The encoded protein is CSAKDVRLAGFYNEQFF.

This clonotype came up many times. This chain uses TRBV28 with TRBJ2-7, with 9 nucleotides matching TRBD1. In germline, CDR1 is MDHEN, CDR2 SYDVKM. J gave up 5 bases and V 1 base, and 12 bases lay outside the gene matches. This CDR3 spans 17 amino acids. In nucleotides, the CDR3 is TGTGCCAGCAGTTTATATCCCCGCGGGACAGGGAACCACGAGCAGTACTTC. Residues: CASSLYPRGTGNHEQYF. Variable domain in full (rest from reference TRBV28 and TRBJ2-7): DVKVTQSSRYLVKRTGEKVFLECVQDMDHENMFWYRQDPGLGLRLIYFSYDVKMKEKGDIPEGYSVSREKKERFSLILESASTNQTSMYLCASSLYPRGTGNHEQYFGPGTRLTVT.

This clonotype was counted at least ten times. The V call is TRBV27, the J call TRBJ1-5; tentative D call: TRBD1 (5 bases). V was shortened by 5 bases and J by 7 bases, with 18 bases between the two germline ends. This CDR3 is built from 15 residues. CDR1 MNHEY and CDR2 SMNVEV come from the germline V gene (reference sequence). The CDR3 spells CASSRGGGGGQPQHF. Written as DNA, the CDR3 is TGTGCCAGCAGTCGGGGGGGGGGAGGAGGACAGCCCCAGCATTTT.

This clonotype has just a few counts. The gene calls are TRBV28 and TRBJ1-1; 8 bases are shared with TRBD1. From germline, CDR1 is MDHEN and CDR2 SYDVKM. After removal of 1 base from V and 0 bases from J, the junction contained 4 bases not matched to a gene. The CDR3 extends over 16 amino acids. The CDR3 loop is CASSLLGDRLNTEAFF. The CDR3 bases are TGTGCCAGCAGTTTATTGGGGGACAGGTTGAACACTGAAGCTTTCTTT.

The chain is built from TRBV5-6 and TRBJ1-2, with 7 nucleotides matching TRBD1. V lost 3 bases and J lost 6; bases outside the gene matches: 8. This CDR3 comprises 14 residues. Looked up from germline, CDR1 is SGHDT and CDR2 is YYEEEE. This chain's CDR3 is CASSSPTGWNGYTF. The CDR3 DNA reads TGTGCCAGCAGCTCCCCGACAGGGTGGAATGGCTACACCTTC.

Many counts were recorded for this clonotype. V and J are TRBV7-8 and TRBJ2-7; D may be TRBD1 or TRBD2 (6 bases each). Per germline, CDR1 SGHVS and CDR2 FQNEAQ. The germline V and J ends were trimmed by 6 bases and 6 bases, with 21 bases remaining between them. The CDR3 has 15 residues. CDR3 sequence (DNA): TGTGCCAGCAGGCCCAGGGGAGGCTCAGTGGCCGAGCAGTACTTC. It encodes CASRPRGGSVAEQYF.